Listed here are 20 T cell receptor beta chains from one sample, sequenced in a study of shared clonotypes between healthy human individuals. TCRdb keeps only in-frame clones here, not all; method: immunoSEQ multiplex PCR. Of about 700,000 clones in the sample, 92% were seen once. CD45RO-negative, CCR7-positively selected cells formed the naive CD8 fraction, excluding terminally differentiated effector memory CD45RA+ cells. Sequencing was performed on naive CD8+ T cells sorted from blood. These receptors originate from a man in his thirties or forties in good health.

This chain uses TRBV29-1 with TRBJ2-3; D remains unclear. V dropped 2 bases and J dropped 0 bases, with 3 bases sitting between them. The germline gives CDR1 SQVTM, CDR2 ANQGSEA. The CDR3 length is 12 residues. CDR3 DNA sequence: TGCAGCGTTGAATACAGCACAGATACGCAGTATTTT. Translating gives CSVEYSTDTQYF.

This chain uses TRBV19 with TRBJ2-1, with TRBD1 matching over 8 bases. This CDR3 is built from 15 residues. Germline-derived CDR1 and CDR2 are LNHDA and SQIVND (reference sequence). V was clipped by 6 bases and J by 2 bases; unmatched bases: 6. The CDR3 here is CASRATGVAYNEQFF. DNA of the CDR3: TGTGCCAGTAGGGCGACAGGGGTCGCCTACAATGAGCAGTTCTTC.

The chain joins TRBV14 to TRBJ1-2; 8 bases are shared with TRBD1. The germline gives CDR1 SGHDN, CDR2 FVKESK. The CDR3 sequence is 13 residues long. V shed 1 base, J shed 8 bases, and the junction held 3 bases outside the gene matches. Written as DNA, the CDR3 is TGTGCCAGCAGCCAAGGGACAGGGTGGGGCTACACCTTC. Translated: CASSQGTGWGYTF.

The chain employs TRBV5-6 and TRBJ2-3; a weak D match, TRBD1 (6 bases). Germline V gives CDR1 SGHDT, CDR2 YYEEEE. Trimming took 2 bases from V and 3 from J, leaving 13 bases between them. The CDR3 totals 15 residues. The DNA of the CDR3 is TGTGCCAGCAGCTTTGGGGGCCTCTGGACAGATACGCAGTATTTT. Protein product: CASSFGGLWTDTQYF.

As regards this clone: Other DNA sequences from this sample encode an identical CDR3 as well. The chain is built from TRBV9 and TRBJ2-3; a possible D gene is TRBD2 (6 bases). Trimming removed 0 bases from V and 2 bases from J, with 10 bases in between. The CDR3 is 15 residues long. The germline V gene encodes CDR1 SGDLS and CDR2 YYNGEE. The CDR3 bases are TGTGCCAGCAGCGTAGGGCTAGCGTCCACAGATACGCAGTATTTT. This sequence encodes CASSVGLASTDTQYF. The whole variable domain, filled in from reference TRBV9 and TRBJ2-3, reads DSGVTQTPKHLITATGQRVTLRCSPRSGDLSVYWYQQSLDQGLQFLIQYYNGEERAKGNILERFSAQQFPDLHSELNLSSLELGDSALYFCASSVGLASTDTQYFGPGTRLTVL.

This clone came up a few times. The J gene is TRBJ2-1, the V gene TRBV6-1; tentative D call: TRBD2 (5 bases). Germline CDR1 and CDR2: MNHNS and SASEGT. V was shortened by 4 bases and J by 0 bases, with 16 bases between the two germline ends. CDR3 size: 17 residues. This CDR3 reads CASSGERFPSSYNEQFF. In DNA form, the CDR3 reads TGTGCCAGCAGTGGGGAGCGATTCCCGAGCTCCTACAATGAGCAGTTCTTC.

J is TRBJ1-2 and V is TRBV7-8; 8 positions match TRBD1. CDR1 is SGHVS, CDR2 FQNEAQ, per germline. The J segment lost 0 bases and the V segment lost 4 bases, leaving 7 bases of the junction unmatched. The length of the CDR3 is 16 residues. The CDR3 sequence is CASSSDRAGTNYGYTF. The CDR3, as DNA: TGTGCCAGCAGCTCGGACAGGGCGGGGACTAACTATGGCTACACCTTC.

This clone was seen just once. The CDR3 region is CASGLGQVGGYTF. The DNA of the CDR3 is TGTGCTAGTGGTTTGGGTCAGGTCGGGGGCTACACCTTC. The rearrangement uses TRBV12-5 and TRBJ1-2; D is ambiguous. The CDR3 is made up of 13 amino acids. V gave up 1 base and J gave up 8 bases, with 11 bases separating them. Germline V gene data show CDR1 as LGHNT and CDR2 as FRNRAP.

The chain carries TRBV27 and TRBJ2-3, with a tentative D call TRBD1 (6 bases). Trimming took 8 bases from V and 6 from J, leaving 15 bases between them. The germline CDR1 and CDR2 sequences are MNHEY and SMNVEV (reference sequence). This CDR3 is 13 amino acids long. The CDR3 is CASGGFPGDTQYF. The CDR3 DNA reads TGTGCCAGCGGGGGCTTTCCGGGGGATACGCAGTATTTT.

J is TRBJ2-3 and V is TRBV6-1; maybe TRBD2 (5 bases). This CDR3 has 15 residues. CDR1 and CDR2 (germline): MNHNS, SASEGT. Deletions cut 5 bases from V and 6 bases from J, with 18 bases between. The CDR3 nucleotides are TGTGCCAGCAGTACATTTCTGGCGGAGGCGGATACGCAGTATTTT. Protein product: CASSTFLAEADTQYF.

The J gene is TRBJ1-1, the V gene TRBV7-9; weak D call: TRBD1 (6 bases). V was clipped by 2 bases and J by 5 bases, with 15 bases between them. Germline lookup yields CDR1 SEHNR and CDR2 FQNEAQ (reference sequence). The CDR3 sequence is 15 residues long. The CDR3 sequence: CASSLPQGLGTEAFF. The CDR3 nucleotides read TGTGCCAGCAGCTTACCGCAGGGGTTGGGGACTGAAGCTTTCTTT.

V and J are TRBV28 and TRBJ1-1, with a weak D call TRBD1 (5 bases). Trimming cost V 7 bases and J 1 base, with 19 bases left between them. The length of the CDR3 is 16 residues. CDR1 is MDHEN, CDR2 SYDVKM, per germline. The CDR3 loop is CASTTTYDRQNTEAFF. CDR3 DNA: TGTGCCAGCACCACTACATATGACAGACAGAACACTGAAGCTTTCTTT.

As for this clone: Other DNA variants within this sample encode the same CDR3. The rearrangement links TRBV27 to TRBJ2-7, with unresolved D. Germline CDR1 reads MNHEY; CDR2 reads SMNVEV (reference sequence). Trimming pared 0 bases from V and 2 bases from J, leaving 5 bases between. This CDR3 region has 13 residues. The CDR3 loop reads CASSLSPTYEQYF. The CDR3, as DNA: TGTGCCAGCAGTTTATCCCCAACCTACGAGCAGTACTTC.

J is TRBJ2-7 and V is TRBV5-8, with D perhaps matching TRBD1 (6 bases). Germline V gene sequence: CDR1 SGHTS, CDR2 YDEGEE. V was trimmed by 0 bases and J by 1 base, leaving 17 bases between them. The CDR3 loop spans 17 amino acids. The CDR3 spells CASSLGLAGALSYEQYF. CDR3 nucleotide sequence: TGTGCCAGCAGCTTGGGGCTTGCAGGGGCGCTTTCCTACGAGCAGTACTTC.

The chain uses TRBV7-9 and TRBJ2-5; D is unresolved. CDR3 length equals 13 residues. Trimming stripped 5 bases from V and 5 bases from J, with 12 bases between. Germline CDR1 SEHNR, CDR2 FQNEAQ (reference sequence). The CDR3 region is CASSHGYTETQYF. In DNA form, the CDR3 reads TGTGCCAGCAGCCACGGGTACACCGAGACCCAGTACTTC.

The rearrangement uses TRBV28 and TRBJ2-5; weak D call: TRBD2 (6 bases). The CDR3 loop spans 13 amino acids. Trimming removed 10 bases at V and 1 base at J, with 13 bases between. Germline V CDR1 and CDR2: MDHEN, SYDVKM. The CDR3 coding sequence is TGTGCCACCGCTGGGAGGTCCCAAGAGACCCAGTACTTC. It codes for CATAGRSQETQYF.

This clone was counted once. V is TRBV2 and J is TRBJ2-1, with 7 nucleotides matching TRBD2. The CDR3 runs to 17 residues. J was trimmed by 7 bases and V by 0 bases; bases with no gene match: 12. Germline V gene lookup returns CDR1 SNHLY and CDR2 FYNNEI. CDR3 in DNA: TGTGCCAGCAGTGAAGCTCCAGCGGGATGGTTAGTGAATGAGCAGTTCTTC. Translated: CASSEAPAGWLVNEQFF.

V gene TRBV19 combines with J gene TRBJ1-1; maybe TRBD1 (5 bases). The germline V gene encodes CDR1 LNHDA and CDR2 SQIVND (reference sequence). The CDR3 sequence is 17 residues long. The V gene lost 3 bases and the J gene lost 5 bases, with 22 bases spanning the gap. This CDR3 is CASSIKWDQDPGTEAFF. CDR3 DNA: TGTGCCAGTAGTATTAAGTGGGACCAGGATCCTGGTACTGAAGCTTTCTTT.

The V gene is TRBV21-1, the J gene TRBJ2-7; the D segment call TRBD1 is taken from the table without a DNA check. TRBV21-1 is a pseudogene locus. CDR3 length: 14 residues. The CDR3 region is CASSRGQGVCEQYF. The CDR3 DNA reads as TGTGCCAGCAGCAGGGGACAGGGGGTTTGCGAGCAGTACTTC.

V usage is TRBV29-1 and J usage is TRBJ1-4; 7 nucleotides align to TRBD1. The length of the CDR3 is 14 residues. Germline V gene data show CDR1 as SQVTM and CDR2 as ANQGSEA. The J segment lost 6 bases and the V segment lost 3 bases, leaving 7 bases of the junction unmatched. The CDR3 DNA reads as TGCAGCGTTGAGGGGTCAGGGGGATATGAAAAACTGTTTTTT. Amino acids: CSVEGSGGYEKLFF.